This T cell receptor (beta chain) originates from a study of T cells in Graves' hyperthyroidism and ophthalmopathy. This clonotype appeared a few times. The junction does not match germline at one end; this may be a read error. This CDR3 is 11 amino acids long. Germline V gene lookup returns CDR1 MNHEY and CDR2 SVGEGT. RNA transcripts were the template for amplifying TCR beta CDR3 regions. First-round RT-PCR with HTBI primers amplified the TCR CDR3 region. TCRdb fed the multiplex PCR reads into MiXCR, producing one record per CDR3 protein. The table includes around 300,000 distinct CDR3 sequences, about an eighth detected once.

The chain carries TRBV6-2 or TRBV6-3 and TRBJ1-1, with D hard to call. This clonotype was sampled from a woman aged 40 to 50 with Graves' hyperthyroidism. Material: blood. CDR3 in amino acids: CAGSYRTEAFF. DNA of the CDR3: TGTGCCGGCAGTTACAGAACTGAAGCTTTCTTT.